The 32 T cell receptor beta chains below were found in one sample sequenced in a study of T cell repertoires in cytomegalovirus infection. Via MiXCR, TCRdb re-called the reads, giving one row per CDR3 protein. The sample has a few hundred thousand distinct CDR3 sequences; 15% to 20% are singletons. Sequencing used CD8+ T cells from PBMCs. Every receptor here comes from a human donor in good health (CMV status not recorded). Some clones in this sample may be carry-over from other donors' samples.

Concerning this clonotype itself: One end of the junction does not line up with germline, which may come from a read error. The chain is built from TRBV6-5 and TRBJ1-3, with D unresolved. CDR3 size: 13 residues. Germline V gives CDR1 MNHEY, CDR2 SVGAGI. This CDR3 reads CASSYSTSGPQIF. The CDR3 DNA reads as TGTGCCAGCAGTTACTCGACCAGCGGACCGCAGATTTTT.

The gene calls are TRBV28 and TRBJ2-1, with 12 bases fitting TRBD1. Germline V lookup: CDR1 MDHEN, CDR2 SYDVKM. Unmatched junction bases numbered 9, after V lost 6 bases and J lost 0 bases. There are 18 residues in the CDR3. CDR3 DNA: TGTGCCAGCAGCCGGGACAGGGGGCGCTTCTTCTCCTACAATGAGCAGTTCTTC. This sequence encodes CASSRDRGRFFSYNEQFF. Supplemented by reference TRBV28 and TRBJ2-1, the full variable domain reads DVKVTQSSRYLVKRTGEKVFLECVQDMDHENMFWYRQDPGLGLRLIYFSYDVKMKEKGDIPEGYSVSREKKERFSLILESASTNQTSMYLCASSRDRGRFFSYNEQFFGPGTRLTVL.

V and J are TRBV5-5 and TRBJ1-2; D call uncertain. This CDR3 region has 15 residues. Germline V lookup: CDR1 SGHKS, CDR2 YYEKEE (reference sequence). Trimming shortened V by 1 base and J by 1 base, and 11 bases separated the two germline ends. The CDR3 loop reads CASSLSALRNYGYTF. The CDR3 DNA follows: TGTGCCAGCAGCTTGTCGGCCCTCCGTAACTATGGCTACACCTTC.

The chain couples TRBV10-3 to TRBJ1-5, with no clear D. Deletions cut 3 bases from V and 2 bases from J, with 5 bases between. The germline V gene encodes CDR1 ENHRY and CDR2 SYGVKD. This CDR3 is built from 13 residues. This CDR3 is CAISDEGNQPQHF. CDR3 bases: TGTGCCATCAGTGATGAGGGCAATCAGCCCCAGCATTTT.

This clonotype was picked up many times. This sequence joins TRBV7-8 and TRBJ2-3, with TRBD2 matching over 7 bases. Germline V gives CDR1 SGHVS, CDR2 FQNEAQ. The CDR3 extends over 16 amino acids. The V segment lost 2 bases and the J segment 3 bases; nucleotides outside the gene matches: 8. The CDR3 spells CASSLNAGGGTDTQYF. The CDR3 DNA follows: TGTGCCAGCAGCTTAAACGCTGGCGGGGGAACAGATACGCAGTATTTT.

In its sample, this clonotype was seen many times. This chain uses TRBV6-2 or TRBV6-3 with TRBJ2-5; 11 bases align to TRBD2. Trimming cost V 5 bases and J 3 bases; bases outside gene matches: 2. CDR1 is MNHEY, CDR2 SVGEGT, per germline. The CDR3 runs 14 residues. The CDR3: CASSALAGEETQYF. The CDR3 region has the DNA TGTGCCAGCAGTGCACTAGCGGGGGAAGAGACCCAGTACTTC.

This clonotype appeared many times. V and J are TRBV27 and TRBJ1-2; perhaps TRBD1 as D (6 bases). Germline lookup yields CDR1 MNHEY and CDR2 SMNVEV (reference sequence). The CDR3 is 15 residues long. The V and J ends lost 6 bases and 0 bases respectively, with 14 bases between them. This CDR3 reads CASRGRGRANYGYTF. In DNA form, the CDR3 reads TGTGCCAGCAGAGGACGGGGGCGAGCTAACTATGGCTACACCTTC.

This clonotype was seen once. This could be a read error, since a much larger clone is one nucleotide away. The conserved closing phenylalanine or tryptophan is absent in this CDR3, likely reflecting a read error. The chain links TRBV6-6 to TRBJ1-2; the D is unclear. Trimming stripped 6 bases from V and 3 bases from J, with 17 bases between. Germline V gene data show CDR1 as MNHNY and CDR2 as SVGAGI (reference sequence). The CDR3 totals 15 residues. CDR3 amino acids: CASRTSRALDYGYTS. DNA for the CDR3: TGTGCCAGCAGAACGAGCCGGGCCCTTGACTATGGCTACACCTCC.

This clonotype was seen a few times. This chain's CDR3 is CASSFGRGGGDEQFF. The CDR3 nucleotides are TGTGCCAGCAGTTTTGGGCGGGGGGGCGGCGATGAGCAGTTCTTC. V usage is TRBV12-3 or TRBV12-4 and J usage is TRBJ2-1, with 9 positions matching TRBD2. After removal of 3 bases from V and 8 bases from J, the junction contained 8 bases not matched to a gene. The CDR3 runs 15 residues.

This clonotype occurred many times. V is TRBV7-8 and J is TRBJ2-2; TRBD1 aligns across 7 bases. The CDR3 is made up of 15 amino acids. The J segment lost 0 bases and the V segment lost 3 bases, leaving 1 base of the junction unmatched. CDR1 SGHVS and CDR2 FQNEAQ come from the germline V gene. CDR3 region: CASSLTGTNTGELFF. As DNA, the CDR3 is TGTGCCAGCAGCTTGACAGGGACGAACACCGGGGAGCTGTTTTTT.

This clonotype was counted at least ten times. This chain connects TRBV6-1 to TRBJ2-2; the D is unclear. The CDR3 runs to 14 residues. Trimming left V 7 bases short and J 3 bases short, with 12 bases between. The germline V gene has CDR1 MNHNS and CDR2 SASEGT. This CDR3 reads CASKIGPDTGELFF. The CDR3 nucleotides read TGTGCCAGCAAGATAGGTCCTGACACCGGGGAGCTGTTTTTT.

This clonotype has a count of ten or more. The J gene is TRBJ2-3, the V gene TRBV7-2, with D perhaps matching TRBD2 (6 bases). Germline loops: CDR1 SGHTA, CDR2 FQGNSA. This CDR3 region has 15 residues. V was trimmed by 3 bases and J by 0 bases, leaving 10 bases between them. In nucleotides, the CDR3 is TGTGCCAGCAGCTTTCTCGGGGGAAGCACAGATACGCAGTATTTT. Amino acid sequence: CASSFLGGSTDTQYF.

This clonotype was seen ten or more times. The J gene is TRBJ1-1, the V gene TRBV7-9; D is perhaps TRBD1 (6 bases). Trimming left V 3 bases short and J 4 bases short, with 15 bases between. The germline V gene encodes CDR1 SEHNR and CDR2 FQNEAQ (reference sequence). This CDR3 spans 15 amino acids. CDR3 loop: CASSFPHQGSTEAFF. Written as DNA, the CDR3 is TGTGCCAGCAGCTTCCCCCATCAGGGGAGCACTGAAGCTTTCTTT. Variable domain in full (rest from reference TRBV7-9 and TRBJ1-1): DTGVSQNPRHKITKRGQNVTFRCDPISEHNRLYWYRQTLGQGPEFLTYFQNEAQLEKSRLLSDRFSAERPKGSFSTLEIQRTEQGDSAMYLCASSFPHQGSTEAFFGQGTRLTVV.

This clonotype was detected many times. This chain links TRBV15 with TRBJ2-3, with TRBD1 matching 9 bases. Germline trimming cut 5 bases from V and 3 bases from J; bases unmatched to any gene: 6. Looked up from germline, CDR1 is LNHNV and CDR2 is YYDKDF (reference sequence). This CDR3 comprises 15 residues. CDR3 coding DNA: TGTGCCACCAGCGCGCGGGACAGGGAGACAGATACGCAGTATTTT. Residues: CATSARDRETDTQYF.

The table lists this clonotype with many counts. The rearrangement links TRBV28 to TRBJ2-4; TRBD2 aligns across 7 bases. CDR1 and CDR2 (germline): MDHEN, SYDVKM. The CDR3 has 21 residues. Trimming at V came to 3 bases and at J to 1 base, leaving 21 bases not matched to a gene. The CDR3 sequence is CASSLVTGYISGERAKNIQYF. DNA for the CDR3: TGTGCCAGCAGTTTGGTCACGGGATATATAAGCGGGGAGCGGGCCAAAAACATTCAGTACTTC.

This clonotype was recorded many times. The V call is TRBV20-1, the J call TRBJ2-4; D possibly corresponds to TRBD1 (6 bases). The V gene lost 7 bases and the J gene lost 8 bases, with 21 bases spanning the gap. The CDR3 totals 14 residues. Germline values: CDR1 DFQATT, CDR2 SNEGSKA (reference sequence). The CDR3 loop is CSVQKNRDADIQYF. CDR3 nucleotide sequence: TGCAGTGTCCAGAAGAACAGGGACGCGGACATTCAGTACTTC.

This clonotype came up many times. This chain joins TRBV29-1 and TRBJ2-6; no definite D call. The CDR3 is 12 residues long. Trimming took off 3 bases at V and 2 bases at J, with 2 bases between the two ends. Germline CDR1 reads SQVTM; CDR2 reads ANQGSEA. CDR3 coding DNA: TGCAGCGTTGAGGCTGGGGCCAACGTCCTGACTTTC. The encoded protein is CSVEAGANVLTF.

J is TRBJ1-1 and V is TRBV14; D perhaps matches TRBD1 (5 bases). Trimming removed 0 bases from V and 0 bases from J, with 23 bases in between. The germline CDR1 and CDR2 sequences are SGHDN and FVKESK. The CDR3 is made up of 20 amino acids. The CDR3 DNA follows: TGTGCCAGCAGCCAAGAATGGGGCCCTGGGCAGCTGGGTATGAACACTGAAGCTTTCTTT. This sequence encodes CASSQEWGPGQLGMNTEAFF.

The chain employs TRBV12-5 and TRBJ2-3; D is unresolved. CDR1 is LGHNT, CDR2 FRNRAP, per germline. The V and J ends lost 5 bases and 2 bases respectively, with 17 bases between them. There are 16 residues in the CDR3. The chain's CDR3 is CASGHNPDAITDTQYF. CDR3 bases: TGTGCTAGTGGTCACAACCCGGACGCCATCACAGATACGCAGTATTTT.

This clonotype was picked up many times. This sequence joins TRBV14 and TRBJ2-1; D may match TRBD1 or TRBD2 (5 bases each). This CDR3 comprises 17 residues. The V gene's germline CDR1 is SGHDN and CDR2 FVKESK. V lost 0 bases and J 7 bases, leaving 19 bases between the germline ends. The DNA for the CDR3 is TGTGCCAGCAGCCAAGATAGGGGCACCCTCTCGGGAAATGAGCAGTTCTTC. Translation gives CASSQDRGTLSGNEQFF.

J is TRBJ1-1 and V is TRBV19; D unclear. V was clipped by 6 bases and J by 7 bases, with 6 bases between them. Germline lookup yields CDR1 LNHDA and CDR2 SQIVND (reference sequence). The CDR3 consists of 10 residues. The CDR3 region is CASSGGEAFF. DNA of the CDR3: TGTGCCAGTAGCGGCGGTGAAGCTTTCTTT.

In this sample, this clonotype turned up many times. The V call is TRBV7-2, the J call TRBJ2-7, with TRBD1 matching over 7 bases. Per the germline V gene, CDR1 is SGHTA and CDR2 is FQGNSA. This CDR3 has 18 residues. V trimming: 1 base; J trimming: 2 bases; junction bases outside the gene matches: 14. CDR3: CASSLDLGGQAYAYEQYF. The CDR3 nucleotides read TGTGCCAGCAGCTTAGATCTCGGCGGACAGGCATATGCCTACGAGCAGTACTTC. Combining the CDR3 with reference TRBV7-2 and TRBJ2-7 gives the whole variable domain GAGVSQSPSNKVTEKGKDVELRCDPISGHTALYWYRQSLGQGLEFLIYFQGNSAPDKSGLPSDRFSAERTGGSVSTLTIQRTQQEDSAVYLCASSLDLGGQAYAYEQYFGPGTRLTVT.

This clonotype has a count of ten or more. This sequence joins TRBV4-1 and TRBJ1-2, with a weak D call TRBD1 (5 bases). This CDR3 has 15 amino acids. Looked up from germline, CDR1 is MGHRA and CDR2 is YSYEKL. The ends were cut back, 1 base at V and 8 bases at J, with 17 bases in the middle. In DNA, the CDR3 is TGCGCCAGCAGCCAAGCCTTGACCTCAGGGAACGGCTACACCTTC. As protein: CASSQALTSGNGYTF.

The sample holds many counts of this clonotype. This chain links TRBV7-9 with TRBJ2-5, with unresolved D. The CDR3 covers 16 residues. The ends were cut back, 5 bases at V and 4 bases at J, with 20 bases in the middle. Germline V gives CDR1 SEHNR, CDR2 FQNEAQ (reference sequence). Here the CDR3 reads CASSVTRTGSLETQYF. The CDR3 DNA is TGTGCCAGCAGCGTTACTCGCACCGGCAGCCTAGAGACCCAGTACTTC. The whole variable domain, remainder taken from reference TRBV7-9 and TRBJ2-5, is DTGVSQNPRHKITKRGQNVTFRCDPISEHNRLYWYRQTLGQGPEFLTYFQNEAQLEKSRLLSDRFSAERPKGSFSTLEIQRTEQGDSAMYLCASSVTRTGSLETQYFGPGTRLLVL.

The chain has TRBV5-6 and TRBJ1-1, with D unclear. The V and J ends lost 0 bases and 0 bases respectively, with 9 bases between them. CDR1 and CDR2 from the germline V gene are SGHDT and YYEEEE. This CDR3 contains 15 residues. CDR3 region: CASSLAPGLNTEAFF. For the CDR3, the DNA is TGTGCCAGCAGCTTGGCTCCAGGCTTGAACACTGAAGCTTTCTTT. Filled out from reference TRBV5-6 and TRBJ1-1, the complete variable domain reads DAGVTQSPTHLIKTRGQQVTLRCSPKSGHDTVSWYQQALGQGPQFIFQYYEEEERQRGNFPDRFSGHQFPNYSSELNVNALLLGDSALYLCASSLAPGLNTEAFFGQGTRLTVV.

The chain has TRBV20-1 and TRBJ2-3; 8 bases agree with TRBD2. Unmatched junction bases numbered 7, after V lost 6 bases and J lost 2 bases. Germline V gene lookup returns CDR1 DFQATT and CDR2 SNEGSKA (reference sequence). This CDR3 comprises 14 residues. The CDR3 DNA is TGCAGTGCGGCCGGGACTAGATACACAGATACGCAGTATTTT. Protein product: CSAAGTRYTDTQYF.

CDR3 in amino acids: CASSYETARQETQYF. For the CDR3, the DNA is TGTGCCAGCAGTTACGAGACAGCGCGACAAGAGACCCAGTACTTC. The rearrangement joins TRBV6-2 or TRBV6-3 to TRBJ2-5, with TRBD1 as a possible D gene (5 bases). V lost 2 bases to trimming and J lost 2 bases, with 12 bases between them. CDR3 length: 15 residues. Germline-derived CDR1 and CDR2 are MNHEY and SVGEGT.

This clonotype was found many times. V and J are TRBV29-1 and TRBJ1-2, with a tentative D call TRBD1 (6 bases). This CDR3 spans 14 amino acids. Germline V gives CDR1 SQVTM, CDR2 ANQGSEA. The V end was cut by 4 bases, the J end by 5 bases, with 17 bases between. The CDR3 region is CSVGGGDGGYGYTF. The CDR3 nucleotides read TGCAGCGTTGGGGGGGGCGACGGAGGATATGGCTACACCTTC.

This clonotype occurred a few times. The chain couples TRBV5-1 to TRBJ1-1, with D unresolved. The CDR3 has 13 residues. Germline V CDR1 and CDR2: SGHRS, YFSETQ. Trimming took off 0 bases at V and 1 base at J, with 4 bases between the two ends. The CDR3 sequence is CASSLVKNTEAFF. The CDR3 coding sequence is TGCGCCAGCAGCTTGGTAAAGAACACTGAAGCTTTCTTT.

Ten or more counts support this clonotype. The chain combines TRBV7-8 with TRBJ2-2; D is possibly TRBD1 (5 bases). Germline CDR1 SGHVS, CDR2 FQNEAQ. The CDR3 sequence is 15 residues long. Trimming took off 2 bases at V and 6 bases at J, with 13 bases between the two ends. This chain's CDR3 is CASSLLQGLAGELFF. CDR3 DNA sequence: TGTGCCAGCAGCTTACTTCAGGGCTTGGCCGGGGAGCTGTTTTTT.

This chain links TRBV13 with TRBJ2-1; 12 nucleotides align to TRBD2. Germline V gives CDR1 PRHDT, CDR2 FYEKMQ (reference sequence). J gave up 7 bases and V 4 bases, and 5 bases lay outside the gene matches. The CDR3 has 15 residues. The CDR3 sequence is CASSSGTSGRNEQFF. The CDR3 coding sequence is TGTGCCAGCAGCTCCGGGACTAGCGGGCGGAATGAGCAGTTCTTC.

This clonotype was picked up a small number of times. The chain combines TRBV7-6 with TRBJ2-7; the match to TRBD2 covers 11 bases. CDR3 length: 16 residues. Losses at the gene ends were 1 base for V and 1 base for J; bases not matched to a gene: 3. Germline assignment: CDR1 SGHVS and CDR2 FNYEAQ. CDR3 region: CASSLVSSGGSYEQYF. CDR3 in DNA: TGTGCCAGCAGCTTAGTGTCTAGCGGGGGGTCCTACGAGCAGTACTTC.